One and the same sample provided the 21 T cell receptor beta chains below, sequenced in a study of cytomegalovirus exposure and HLA in healthy donors. It was with 60 Vbeta and 13 Jbeta primers that the PCR ran. The method was immunoSEQ multiplex PCR; TCRdb's version includes in-frame clones alone and lacks a portion of them. The sample contains 170,000 or so clones, just under 85% of which appear only once. Specimen: PBMCs. The origin of the receptors is a girl aged 5 to 17 in good health and CMV-seropositive.

The rearrangement joins TRBV2 to TRBJ2-1; 7 bases fit TRBD2. The V and J ends lost 4 bases and 7 bases, in that order; junction bases with no gene match: 13. This CDR3 is 16 amino acids long. From germline, CDR1 is SNHLY and CDR2 FYNNEI. The CDR3: CASSATRTRYTNEQFF. CDR3 nucleotides: TGTGCCAGCAGTGCTACAAGGACTAGATATACGAATGAGCAGTTCTTC.

The chain employs TRBV7-9 and TRBJ2-7; D is ambiguous. This CDR3 region has 14 residues. The V end lost 3 bases, the J end lost 1 base, and 10 bases lay between the germline ends. CDR1 SEHNR and CDR2 FQNEAQ come from the germline V gene (reference sequence). The CDR3 spells CASSLGRNSYEQYF. CDR3 in DNA: TGTGCCAGCAGCTTGGGCAGGAATTCCTACGAGCAGTACTTC. The whole variable domain, filled in from reference TRBV7-9 and TRBJ2-7, reads DTGVSQNPRHKITKRGQNVTFRCDPISEHNRLYWYRQTLGQGPEFLTYFQNEAQLEKSRLLSDRFSAERPKGSFSTLEIQRTEQGDSAMYLCASSLGRNSYEQYFGPGTRLTVT.

J is TRBJ1-5 and V is TRBV5-8, with D possibly TRBD1 on 5 matching bases. The CDR3 extends over 14 amino acids. The V end was cut by 4 bases, the J end by 3 bases, with 11 bases between. The germline V gene encodes CDR1 SGHTS and CDR2 YDEGEE. In DNA, the CDR3 is TGTGCCAGCAGCCGGACAATGAACAATCAGCCCCAGCATTTT. Translation gives CASSRTMNNQPQHF.

The sample holds one count of this clone. The CDR3 nucleotides are TGTGCCAGCAGCGACCGGACAAAGAGCACAGATACGCAGTATTTT. Protein sequence: CASSDRTKSTDTQYF. The chain is built from TRBV9 and TRBJ2-3; the D gene is possibly TRBD1 (5 bases). Germline V gives CDR1 SGDLS, CDR2 YYNGEE. Trimming took off 3 bases at V and 0 bases at J, with 11 bases between the two ends. The CDR3 runs 15 residues.

V usage is TRBV5-6 and J usage is TRBJ1-1; D may be TRBD1 (5 bases). Between the trimmed V and J ends, which lost 0 bases and 10 bases, there was a span of 19 bases. Germline assignment: CDR1 SGHDT and CDR2 YYEEEE. The CDR3 spans 15 residues. The CDR3 DNA reads as TGTGCCAGCAGCTTGGCCGTTGCGGGGGGGTATCGAGCTTTCTTT. This codes for CASSLAVAGGYRAFF. The full variable domain, completed using reference TRBV5-6 and TRBJ1-1, is DAGVTQSPTHLIKTRGQQVTLRCSPKSGHDTVSWYQQALGQGPQFIFQYYEEEERQRGNFPDRFSGHQFPNYSSELNVNALLLGDSALYLCASSLAVAGGYRAFFGQGTRLTVV.

This chain links TRBV27 with TRBJ1-4, with D hard to call. Trimming removed 4 bases at V and 0 bases at J, with 18 bases between. This CDR3 has 18 residues. Germline V gives CDR1 MNHEY, CDR2 SMNVEV (reference sequence). The chain's CDR3 is CASSSQGRKGATNEKLFF. The CDR3 coding sequence is TGTGCCAGCAGTTCGCAAGGGAGGAAAGGAGCAACTAATGAAAAACTGTTTTTT.

This clone was observed a single time. The chain links TRBV5-6 to TRBJ2-1, with TRBD2 matching over 15 bases. Germline V gene sequence: CDR1 SGHDT, CDR2 YYEEEE. The CDR3 runs to 16 residues. V gave up 4 bases and J gave up 4 bases; unmatched junction bases: 3. The CDR3: CASSIGLAGGYNEQFF. The CDR3 DNA reads as TGTGCCAGCAGCATTGGACTAGCGGGGGGGTACAATGAGCAGTTCTTC.

The chain links TRBV6-1 to TRBJ1-5; weak D call: TRBD1 (6 bases). The V end was cut by 10 bases, the J end by 4 bases, with 14 bases between. This CDR3 is 13 amino acids long. The germline V gene has CDR1 MNHNS and CDR2 SASEGT. The chain's CDR3 is CATRGTSNQPQHF. CDR3 nucleotide sequence: TGTGCCACCAGAGGGACATCAAATCAGCCCCAGCATTTT.

Points on this clone: Germline and junction disagree at one end, which may indicate a read error. Other DNA sequences from this sample encode an identical CDR3 as well. This chain links TRBV10-3 with TRBJ2-7, with D possibly matching TRBD2 (5 bases). Germline V CDR1 and CDR2: ENHRY, SYGVKD. The CDR3 sequence is 16 residues long. Written as DNA, the CDR3 is TGTGCCATCAGTGAGATCGAGGGCTTTCGCTCCTACGAGCAGTACTTT. This codes for CAISEIEGFRSYEQYF.

This rearrangement joins TRBV19 to TRBJ2-2, with D maybe TRBD1 (6 bases). The CDR3 is 16 residues long. V lost 5 bases and J 3 bases, leaving 16 bases between the germline ends. Germline lookup yields CDR1 LNHDA and CDR2 SQIVND (reference sequence). The CDR3 is CASSYRAAKDTGELFF. The CDR3 DNA reads TGTGCCAGTAGTTACAGGGCCGCGAAGGACACCGGGGAGCTGTTTTTT.

The rearrangement links TRBV5-6 to TRBJ2-3, with D possibly being TRBD2 (6 bases). This CDR3 has 17 amino acids. Trimming removed 4 bases at V and 0 bases at J, with 18 bases between. Germline V lookup: CDR1 SGHDT, CDR2 YYEEEE. CDR3 residues: CASSPRGWGSSTDTQYF. The CDR3 region has the DNA TGTGCCAGCAGCCCTCGGGGGTGGGGTTCTAGCACAGATACGCAGTATTTT.

This chain connects TRBV19 to TRBJ1-1, with 8 bases aligning to TRBD1. This CDR3 contains 15 residues. The V and J ends lost 6 bases and 0 bases, in that order; junction bases with no gene match: 6. Per germline, CDR1 LNHDA and CDR2 SQIVND (reference sequence). The CDR3 loop reads CASRLTGAMNTEAFF. DNA of the CDR3: TGTGCCAGTAGGCTGACAGGGGCCATGAACACTGAAGCTTTCTTT. The full variable domain, completed using reference TRBV19 and TRBJ1-1, is DGGITQSPKYLFRKEGQNVTLSCEQNLNHDAMYWYRQDPGQGLRLIYYSQIVNDFQKGDIAEGYSVSREKKESFPLTVTSAQKNPTAFYLCASRLTGAMNTEAFFGQGTRLTVV.

The gene calls are TRBV6-5 and TRBJ2-4; D might be TRBD1 (5 bases). This CDR3 is 16 amino acids long. Germline lookup yields CDR1 MNHEY and CDR2 SVGAGI. Trimming removed 2 bases at V and 0 bases at J, with 11 bases between. DNA for the CDR3: TGTGCCAGCAGTTACGAGGCAGGGAAAGCCAAAAACATTCAGTACTTC. Its translation is CASSYEAGKAKNIQYF.

The chain couples TRBV28 to TRBJ2-7; D possibly corresponds to TRBD1 (6 bases). This CDR3 comprises 12 residues. Germline loops: CDR1 MDHEN, CDR2 SYDVKM. V dropped 4 bases and J dropped 9 bases, with 13 bases sitting between them. The CDR3 nucleotides are TGTGCCAGCAGTTCCTACAGGGATGGGCAGTACTTC. Translating gives CASSSYRDGQYF.

The chain has TRBV28 and TRBJ1-2; no firm D call. Germline V lookup: CDR1 MDHEN, CDR2 SYDVKM. V gave up 1 base and J gave up 8 bases, with 14 bases separating them. This CDR3 spans 14 amino acids. The CDR3 DNA reads as TGTGCCAGCAGTTTATCGGGCCAAGGAGGGGGCTACACCTTC. It is translated as CASSLSGQGGGYTF.

The chain links TRBV2 to TRBJ2-1; TRBD1 might be the D (5 bases). Germline CDR1 is SNHLY and CDR2 is FYNNEI. Between the trimmed V and J ends, which lost 3 bases and 7 bases, there was a span of 7 bases. The CDR3 has 12 amino acids. The CDR3 sequence: CASSEGRNEQFF. CDR3 DNA sequence: TGTGCCAGCAGTGAGGGGCGGAATGAGCAGTTCTTC.

The chain couples TRBV9 to TRBJ2-5, with TRBD2 matching over 7 bases. V lost 4 bases, J lost 2 bases, and 8 bases stayed unmatched. This CDR3 region has 15 residues. CDR1 and CDR2 (germline): SGDLS, YYNGEE. The CDR3 sequence: CASSLSGAGQETQYF. CDR3 in DNA: TGTGCCAGCAGCCTAAGCGGGGCAGGACAAGAGACCCAGTACTTC.

This chain uses TRBV11-3 with TRBJ2-4; TRBD2 matches 11 bases. The CDR3 contains 18 residues. Germline V gene sequence: CDR1 SGHNT, CDR2 YENEEA. Trimming at V came to 0 bases and at J to 3 bases, leaving 7 bases not matched to a gene. As DNA, the CDR3 is TGTGCCAGCAGCTTAGATCGGGCTAGCGGGGGGAACAAAAACATTCAGTACTTC. Its translation: CASSLDRASGGNKNIQYF.

This chain uses TRBV19 with TRBJ1-2, with D hard to call. V lost 0 bases to trimming and J lost 2 bases, with 16 bases between them. The CDR3 is 17 amino acids. Germline V gives CDR1 LNHDA, CDR2 SQIVND (reference sequence). This chain's CDR3 is CASSIDLWAGTNYGYTF. The CDR3 DNA is TGTGCCAGTAGTATAGATCTCTGGGCAGGAACAAACTATGGCTACACCTTC.

J is TRBJ2-2 and V is TRBV28; D perhaps matches TRBD1 (5 bases). The V gene lost 5 bases and the J gene lost 1 base, with 11 bases spanning the gap. CDR3 length: 15 amino acids. Germline CDR1 is MDHEN and CDR2 is SYDVKM. CDR3 sequence (DNA): TGTGCCAGCAGTCCTCGAACAGGGAACACCGGGGAGCTGTTTTTT. As protein: CASSPRTGNTGELFF.

CDR3 amino acids: CSVGETANTEAFF. The CDR3 bases are TGCAGCGTTGGCGAGACAGCGAACACTGAAGCTTTCTTT. The chain employs TRBV29-1 and TRBJ1-1; the D gene is possibly TRBD1 (5 bases). The CDR3 extends over 13 amino acids. CDR1 SQVTM and CDR2 ANQGSEA come from the germline V gene. Trimming cost V 4 bases and J 1 base, with 10 bases left between them.